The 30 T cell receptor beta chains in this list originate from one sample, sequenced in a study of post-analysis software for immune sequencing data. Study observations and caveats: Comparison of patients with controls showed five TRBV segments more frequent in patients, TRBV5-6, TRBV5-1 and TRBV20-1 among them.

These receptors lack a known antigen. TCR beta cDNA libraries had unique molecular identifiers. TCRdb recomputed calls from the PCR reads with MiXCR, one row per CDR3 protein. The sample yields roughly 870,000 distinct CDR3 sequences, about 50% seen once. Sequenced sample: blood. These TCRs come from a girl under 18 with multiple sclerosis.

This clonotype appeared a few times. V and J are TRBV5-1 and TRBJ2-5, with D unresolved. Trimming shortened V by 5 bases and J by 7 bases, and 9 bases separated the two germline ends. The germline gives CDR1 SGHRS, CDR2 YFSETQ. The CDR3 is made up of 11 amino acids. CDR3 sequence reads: CASSFEGTQYF. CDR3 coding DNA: TGCGCCAGCAGTTTCGAAGGGACCCAGTACTTC.

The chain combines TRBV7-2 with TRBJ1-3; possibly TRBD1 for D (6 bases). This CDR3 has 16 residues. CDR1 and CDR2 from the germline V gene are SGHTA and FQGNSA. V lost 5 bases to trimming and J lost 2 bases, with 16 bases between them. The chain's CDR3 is CASSDRTGSTGNTIYF. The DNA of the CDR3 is TGTGCCAGCAGCGATCGAACAGGGAGCACTGGAAACACCATATATTTT.

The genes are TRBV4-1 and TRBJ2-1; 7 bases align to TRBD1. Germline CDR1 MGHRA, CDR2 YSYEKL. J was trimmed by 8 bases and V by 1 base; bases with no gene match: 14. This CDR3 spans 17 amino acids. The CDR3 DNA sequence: TGCGCCAGCAGCCAAGCCTCCGACAGGGAAGTTAATGATGAGCAGTTCTTC. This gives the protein CASSQASDREVNDEQFF.

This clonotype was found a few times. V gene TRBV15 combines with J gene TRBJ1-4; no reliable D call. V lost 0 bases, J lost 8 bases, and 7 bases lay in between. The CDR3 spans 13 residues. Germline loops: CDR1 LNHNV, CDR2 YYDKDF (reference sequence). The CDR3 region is CATSRERREKLFF. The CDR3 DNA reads TGTGCCACCAGCAGAGAGCGACGCGAAAAACTGTTTTTT.

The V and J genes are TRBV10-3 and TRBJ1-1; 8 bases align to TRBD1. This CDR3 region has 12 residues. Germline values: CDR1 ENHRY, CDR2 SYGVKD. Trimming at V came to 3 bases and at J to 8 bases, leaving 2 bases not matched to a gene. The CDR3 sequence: CAISDRDREAFF. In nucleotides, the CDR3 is TGTGCCATCAGTGACCGGGACAGGGAAGCTTTCTTT.

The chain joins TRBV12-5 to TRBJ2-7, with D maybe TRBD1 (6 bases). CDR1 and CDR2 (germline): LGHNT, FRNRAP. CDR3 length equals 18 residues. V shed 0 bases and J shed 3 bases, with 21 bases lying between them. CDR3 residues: CASGLVRRFPDSDYEQYF. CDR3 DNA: TGTGCTAGTGGTTTGGTACGTCGGTTCCCGGACAGCGACTACGAGCAGTACTTC.

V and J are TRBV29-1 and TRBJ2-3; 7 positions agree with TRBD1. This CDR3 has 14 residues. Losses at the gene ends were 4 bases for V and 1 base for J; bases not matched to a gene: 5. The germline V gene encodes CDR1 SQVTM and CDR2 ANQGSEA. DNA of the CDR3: TGCAGCGTTGGACAGGGTTACGGCACAGATACGCAGTATTTT. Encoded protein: CSVGQGYGTDTQYF.

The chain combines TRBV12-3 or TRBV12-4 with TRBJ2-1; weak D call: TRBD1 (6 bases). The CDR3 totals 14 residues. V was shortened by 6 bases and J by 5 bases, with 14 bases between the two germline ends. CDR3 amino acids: CASRLGGFHNEQFF. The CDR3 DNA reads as TGTGCCAGCAGACTAGGGGGATTCCACAATGAGCAGTTCTTC.

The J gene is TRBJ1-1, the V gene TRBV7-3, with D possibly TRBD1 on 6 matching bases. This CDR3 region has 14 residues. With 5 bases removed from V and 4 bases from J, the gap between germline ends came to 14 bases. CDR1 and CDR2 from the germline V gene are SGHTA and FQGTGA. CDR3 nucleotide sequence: TGTGCCAGCAGCGATACGGGGGCGACCACTGAAGCTTTCTTT. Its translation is CASSDTGATTEAFF.

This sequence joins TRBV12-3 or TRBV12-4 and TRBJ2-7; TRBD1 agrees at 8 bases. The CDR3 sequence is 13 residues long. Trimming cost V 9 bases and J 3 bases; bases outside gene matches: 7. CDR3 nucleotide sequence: TGTGCCAGTAAATGGGGGACAGGCTACGAGCAGTACTTC. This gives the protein CASKWGTGYEQYF.

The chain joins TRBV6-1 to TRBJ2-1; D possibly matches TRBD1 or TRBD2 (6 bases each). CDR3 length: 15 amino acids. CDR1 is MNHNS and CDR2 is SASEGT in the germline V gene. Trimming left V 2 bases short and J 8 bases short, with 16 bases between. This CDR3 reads CASSEFGGRGDEQFF. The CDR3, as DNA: TGTGCCAGCAGTGAATTCGGGGGCCGAGGGGATGAGCAGTTCTTC.

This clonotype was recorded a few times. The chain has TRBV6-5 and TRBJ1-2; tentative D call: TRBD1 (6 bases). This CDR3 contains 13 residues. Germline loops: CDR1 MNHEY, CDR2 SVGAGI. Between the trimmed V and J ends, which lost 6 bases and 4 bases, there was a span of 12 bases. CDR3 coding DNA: TGTGCCAGCAGGAGAGGACAGAGCTATGGCTACACCTTC. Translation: CASRRGQSYGYTF.

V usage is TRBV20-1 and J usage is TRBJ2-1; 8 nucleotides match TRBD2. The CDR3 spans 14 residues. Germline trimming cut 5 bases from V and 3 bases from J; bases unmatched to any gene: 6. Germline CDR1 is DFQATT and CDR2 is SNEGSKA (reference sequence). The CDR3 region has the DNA TGCAGTGCTTCCCGGGGGGGCCTCTACAATGAGCAGTTCTTC. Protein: CSASRGGLYNEQFF.

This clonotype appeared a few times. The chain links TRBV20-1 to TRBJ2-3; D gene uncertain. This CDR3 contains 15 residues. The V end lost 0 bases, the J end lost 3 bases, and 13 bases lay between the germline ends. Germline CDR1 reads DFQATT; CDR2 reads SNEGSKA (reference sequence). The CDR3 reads CSARDVALGTDTQYF. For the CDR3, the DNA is TGCAGTGCTAGAGATGTCGCTTTAGGTACAGATACGCAGTATTTT.

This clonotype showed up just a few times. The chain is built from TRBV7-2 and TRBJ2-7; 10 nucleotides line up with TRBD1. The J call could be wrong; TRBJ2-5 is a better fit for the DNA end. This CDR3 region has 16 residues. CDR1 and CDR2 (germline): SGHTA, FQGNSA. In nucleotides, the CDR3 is TGTGCCAGCAGCTTAGGGACAGGGGGACCTAGGGGGACCCAGTACTTC. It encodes CASSLGTGGPRGTQYF.

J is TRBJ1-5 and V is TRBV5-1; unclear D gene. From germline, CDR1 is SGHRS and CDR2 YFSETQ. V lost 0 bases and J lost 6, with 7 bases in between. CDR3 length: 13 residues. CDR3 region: CASSLEWGQPQHF. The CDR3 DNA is TGCGCCAGCAGCTTGGAGTGGGGTCAGCCCCAGCATTTT.

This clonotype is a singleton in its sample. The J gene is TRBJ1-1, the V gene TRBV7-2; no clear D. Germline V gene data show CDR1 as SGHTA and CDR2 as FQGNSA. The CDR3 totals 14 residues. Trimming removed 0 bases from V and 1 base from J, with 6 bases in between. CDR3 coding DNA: TGTGCCAGCAGCTTAGCGTTGGGGAACACTGAAGCTTTCTTT. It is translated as CASSLALGNTEAFF.

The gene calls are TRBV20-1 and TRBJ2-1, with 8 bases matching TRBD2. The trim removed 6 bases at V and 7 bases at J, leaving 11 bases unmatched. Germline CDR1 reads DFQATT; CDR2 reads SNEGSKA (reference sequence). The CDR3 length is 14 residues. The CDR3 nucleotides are TGCAGTGCACAAAGCGGGAGTGGGCATAATGAGCAGTTCTTC. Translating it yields CSAQSGSGHNEQFF.

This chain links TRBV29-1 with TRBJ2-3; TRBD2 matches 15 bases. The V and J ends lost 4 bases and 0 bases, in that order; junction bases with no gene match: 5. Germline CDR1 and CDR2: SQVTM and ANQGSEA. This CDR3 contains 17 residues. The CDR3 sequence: CSVVRTSGRASTDTQYF. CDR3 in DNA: TGCAGCGTTGTCCGGACTAGCGGGAGGGCCAGCACAGATACGCAGTATTTT.

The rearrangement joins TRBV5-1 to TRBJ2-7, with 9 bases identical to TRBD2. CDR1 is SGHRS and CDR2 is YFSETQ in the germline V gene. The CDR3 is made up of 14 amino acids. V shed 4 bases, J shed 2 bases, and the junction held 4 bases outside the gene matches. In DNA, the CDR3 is TGCGCCAGCAGCCGTGAGCGGGGGGCCTACGAGCAGTACTTC. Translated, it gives CASSRERGAYEQYF.

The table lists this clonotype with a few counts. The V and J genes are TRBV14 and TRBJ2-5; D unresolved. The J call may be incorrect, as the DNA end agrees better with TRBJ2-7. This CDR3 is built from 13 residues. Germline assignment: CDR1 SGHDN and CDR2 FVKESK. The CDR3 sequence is CASSSGRIYEQYF. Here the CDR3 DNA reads TGTGCCAGCAGCTCTGGACGGATCTACGAGCAGTACTTC.

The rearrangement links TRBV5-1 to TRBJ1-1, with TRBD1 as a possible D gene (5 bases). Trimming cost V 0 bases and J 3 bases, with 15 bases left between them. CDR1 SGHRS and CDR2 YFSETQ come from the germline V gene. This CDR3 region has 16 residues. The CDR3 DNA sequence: TGCGCCAGCAGCTTGGTCTTAGGGGTGTTCGACACTGAAGCTTTCTTT. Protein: CASSLVLGVFDTEAFF.

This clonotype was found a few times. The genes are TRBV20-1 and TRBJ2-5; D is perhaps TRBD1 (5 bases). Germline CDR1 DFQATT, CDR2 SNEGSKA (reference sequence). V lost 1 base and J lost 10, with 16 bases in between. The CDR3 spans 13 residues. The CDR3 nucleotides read TGCAGTGCTAGAGTAGGGGAACCCATGAACCAGTACTTC. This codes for CSARVGEPMNQYF.

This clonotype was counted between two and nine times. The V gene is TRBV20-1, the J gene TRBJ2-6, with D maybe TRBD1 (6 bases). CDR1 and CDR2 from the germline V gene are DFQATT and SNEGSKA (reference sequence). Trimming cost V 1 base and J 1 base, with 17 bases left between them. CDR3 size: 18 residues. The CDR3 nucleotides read TGCAGTGCTAGAGGGCTGTTGGGGGCAGAATCTGGGGCCAACGTCCTGACTTTC. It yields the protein CSARGLLGAESGANVLTF.

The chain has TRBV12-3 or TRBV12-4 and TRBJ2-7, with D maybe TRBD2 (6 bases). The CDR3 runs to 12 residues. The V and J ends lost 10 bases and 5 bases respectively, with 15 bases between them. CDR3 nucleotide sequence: TGTGCCACCAGAGTGGGGGGTCACGAGCAGTACTTC. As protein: CATRVGGHEQYF.

CDR3: CSADDRTGVDNEQFF. In DNA, the CDR3 is TGCAGTGCTGACGACAGGACAGGGGTCGATAATGAGCAGTTCTTC. This chain connects TRBV20-1 to TRBJ2-1; 9 positions match TRBD1. The CDR3 contains 15 residues. V dropped 5 bases and J dropped 7; count of bases not matched to a gene: 12. The V gene's germline CDR1 is DFQATT and CDR2 SNEGSKA (reference sequence).

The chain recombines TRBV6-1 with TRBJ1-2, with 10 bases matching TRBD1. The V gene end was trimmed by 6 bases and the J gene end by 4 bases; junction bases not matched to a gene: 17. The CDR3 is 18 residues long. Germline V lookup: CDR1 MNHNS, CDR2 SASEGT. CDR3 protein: CASRRRDRGGSPGYGYTF. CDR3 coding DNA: TGTGCCAGCAGACGAAGGGACAGGGGAGGTTCCCCCGGCTATGGCTACACCTTC.

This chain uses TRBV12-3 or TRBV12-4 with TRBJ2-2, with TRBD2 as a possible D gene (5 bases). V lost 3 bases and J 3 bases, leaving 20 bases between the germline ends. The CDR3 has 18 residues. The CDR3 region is CASSFRSGHRGYTGELFF. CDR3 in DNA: TGTGCCAGCAGTTTCCGATCTGGGCACCGAGGGTACACCGGGGAGCTGTTTTTT.

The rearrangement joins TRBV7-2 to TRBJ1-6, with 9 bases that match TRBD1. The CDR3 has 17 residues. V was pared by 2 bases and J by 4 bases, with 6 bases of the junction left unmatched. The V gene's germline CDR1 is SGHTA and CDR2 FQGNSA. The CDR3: CASSLITGQGYNSPLHF. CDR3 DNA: TGTGCCAGCAGCTTAATAACGGGACAGGGTTATAATTCACCCCTCCACTTT. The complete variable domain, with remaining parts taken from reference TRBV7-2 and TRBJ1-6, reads GAGVSQSPSNKVTEKGKDVELRCDPISGHTALYWYRQSLGQGLEFLIYFQGNSAPDKSGLPSDRFSAERTGGSVSTLTIQRTQQEDSAVYLCASSLITGQGYNSPLHFGNGTRLTVT.

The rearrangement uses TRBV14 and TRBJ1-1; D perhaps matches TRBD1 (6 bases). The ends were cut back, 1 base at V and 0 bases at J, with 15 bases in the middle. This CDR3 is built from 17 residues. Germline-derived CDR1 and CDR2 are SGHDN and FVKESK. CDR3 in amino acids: CASSQARQDRMNTEAFF. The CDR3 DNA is TGTGCCAGCAGCCAAGCGAGACAGGACCGAATGAACACTGAAGCTTTCTTT.